This TCR beta chain came from a study of T cells in localized non-small cell lung cancer. Study-level points and caveats: Measurement of T cell clonality placed uninvolved adjacent lung highest, above the level in tumor. Prolonged overall survival went with higher T cell density in the blood. Sequence data derive from only one tumor region, so heterogeneity remains possible.

Trimming pared 0 bases from V and 3 bases from J, leaving 17 bases between. The CDR3 is 17 amino acids. CDR1 and CDR2 from the germline V gene are ENHRY and SYGVKD. The method was immunoSEQ multiplex PCR; TCRdb's version includes in-frame clones alone and lacks a portion of them. Among more than 30,000 clones listed, 88% were seen once. This clone came up a few times. The antigen is not known. The material sequenced was peripheral blood mononuclear cells, taken before any cancer treatment. This receptor was identified in a woman aged 40-75 years with stage III lung adenocarcinoma. The genes are TRBV10-3 and TRBJ1-2; a weak D match, TRBD1 (6 bases). The CDR3 nucleotides are TGTGCCATCAGTGAGTCGCCCGGCAGGGGCGTCCACTATGGCTACACCTTC. Protein product: CAISESPGRGVHYGYTF.